Presented here are 12 T cell receptor beta chains from one specimen sequenced in a study of identifying expanded T cells in peripheral blood. Assay used: immunoSEQ multiplex PCR; TCRdb lists only in-frame clones, some missing. The data show roughly 84,000 clones, around 90% seen once. Sequencing input: blood. These receptors were taken from a person aged 18 to 75 in good health.

The chain uses TRBV7-9 and TRBJ2-7; D ambiguous. V lost 4 bases and J lost 2, with 9 bases in between. The CDR3 runs to 13 residues. Germline V gene sequence: CDR1 SEHNR, CDR2 FQNEAQ (reference sequence). Here the CDR3 reads CASSSTTAYEQYF. Written as DNA, the CDR3 is TGTGCCAGCAGCTCAACCACAGCCTACGAGCAGTACTTC.

The gene calls are TRBV6-6 and TRBJ1-2, with TRBD1 as a possible D gene (6 bases). The CDR3 has 16 amino acids. Germline CDR1 and CDR2: MNHNY and SVGAGI (reference sequence). V lost 0 bases to trimming and J lost 4 bases, with 15 bases between them. The CDR3 loop is CASSYSGGGDPYGYTF. In DNA, the CDR3 is TGTGCCAGCAGTTACTCCGGGGGGGGCGACCCCTATGGCTACACCTTC.

The V and J genes are TRBV27 and TRBJ1-1; D is uncertain. The length of the CDR3 is 12 residues. Trimming removed 6 bases at V and 1 base at J, with 6 bases between. Germline V lookup: CDR1 MNHEY, CDR2 SMNVEV (reference sequence). For the CDR3, the DNA is TGTGCCAGCAGATCCAGGAACACTGAAGCTTTCTTT. Its protein product is CASRSRNTEAFF.

V gene TRBV5-1 combines with J gene TRBJ2-7; a possible D gene is TRBD2 (6 bases). Germline V lookup: CDR1 SGHRS, CDR2 YFSETQ. V was cut by 9 bases and J by 0 bases, with 16 bases left in between. The CDR3 runs to 14 residues. The CDR3 sequence is CATLGDWFSYEQYF. Written as DNA, the CDR3 is TGCGCCACCCTCGGGGACTGGTTCTCCTACGAGCAGTACTTC.

The chain links TRBV20-1 to TRBJ1-2; 7 bases are shared with TRBD1. This CDR3 comprises 11 residues. The germline CDR1 and CDR2 sequences are DFQATT and SNEGSKA (reference sequence). The V segment lost 3 bases and the J segment 10 bases; nucleotides outside the gene matches: 5. The CDR3: CSARSTGFYTF. CDR3 coding DNA: TGCAGTGCTAGGTCGACAGGGTTCTACACCTTC.

The chain has TRBV4-2 and TRBJ2-7; TRBD2 matches at 8 bases. With V trimmed by 0 bases and J by 7 bases, 8 bases remained unmatched. The CDR3 extends over 15 amino acids. From germline, CDR1 is LGHNA and CDR2 YNFKEQ. The CDR3: CASSQEPGLVSEQYF. The CDR3 bases are TGTGCCAGCAGCCAAGAACCGGGACTAGTGTCTGAGCAGTACTTC.

The chain combines TRBV5-6 with TRBJ2-1; 7 bases fit TRBD2. CDR3 length: 14 amino acids. With 3 bases clipped from V and 6 bases from J, the junction kept 6 bases outside the gene matches. The germline gives CDR1 SGHDT, CDR2 YYEEEE. CDR3 bases: TGTGCCAGCAGCTCGTATGGCGGGAGCAATGAGCAGTTCTTC. Encoded protein: CASSSYGGSNEQFF.

This chain connects TRBV28 to TRBJ1-1; D gene uncertain. CDR1 is MDHEN, CDR2 SYDVKM, per germline. With 2 bases removed from V and 0 bases from J, the gap between germline ends came to 10 bases. The CDR3 is made up of 15 amino acids. The CDR3 nucleotides are TGTGCCAGCAGTTTAGGAGCGGGAATGAACACTGAAGCTTTCTTT. The encoded protein is CASSLGAGMNTEAFF.

This chain joins TRBV7-3 and TRBJ2-7, with D possibly being TRBD2 (7 bases). Trimming removed 2 bases at V and 4 bases at J, with 12 bases between. There are 14 residues in the CDR3. Looked up from germline, CDR1 is SGHTA and CDR2 is FQGTGA. The CDR3 loop reads CASSLGGAGYEQYF. In DNA form, the CDR3 reads TGTGCCAGCAGCTTAGGGGGGGCTGGTTACGAGCAGTACTTC.

This clone was seen once. This sequence joins TRBV9 and TRBJ2-2; the D gene is possibly TRBD2 (6 bases). Germline V gene lookup returns CDR1 SGDLS and CDR2 YYNGEE. The CDR3 is 15 amino acids. The V end lost 5 bases, the J end lost 0 bases, and 11 bases lay between the germline ends. Written as DNA, the CDR3 is TGTGCCAGCAGTGTTGGAGGGACGAACACCGGGGAGCTGTTTTTT. Encoded protein: CASSVGGTNTGELFF.

The J gene is TRBJ2-1, the V gene TRBV5-6; D possibly matches TRBD1 or TRBD2 (5 bases each). The germline V gene encodes CDR1 SGHDT and CDR2 YYEEEE. Trimming cost V 2 bases and J 5 bases, with 14 bases left between them. The CDR3 runs to 15 residues. The CDR3 region has the DNA TGTGCCAGCAGCTTCGAATGGGGGATCAACAATGAGCAGTTCTTC. This codes for CASSFEWGINNEQFF.

The chain has TRBV6-1 and TRBJ1-2; perhaps TRBD1 as D (5 bases). The V end was cut by 6 bases, the J end by 4 bases, with 9 bases between. There are 12 residues in the CDR3. Germline V gene lookup returns CDR1 MNHNS and CDR2 SASEGT. The CDR3 sequence is CASRPQGYGYTF. CDR3 bases: TGTGCCAGCAGGCCGCAGGGCTATGGCTACACCTTC.